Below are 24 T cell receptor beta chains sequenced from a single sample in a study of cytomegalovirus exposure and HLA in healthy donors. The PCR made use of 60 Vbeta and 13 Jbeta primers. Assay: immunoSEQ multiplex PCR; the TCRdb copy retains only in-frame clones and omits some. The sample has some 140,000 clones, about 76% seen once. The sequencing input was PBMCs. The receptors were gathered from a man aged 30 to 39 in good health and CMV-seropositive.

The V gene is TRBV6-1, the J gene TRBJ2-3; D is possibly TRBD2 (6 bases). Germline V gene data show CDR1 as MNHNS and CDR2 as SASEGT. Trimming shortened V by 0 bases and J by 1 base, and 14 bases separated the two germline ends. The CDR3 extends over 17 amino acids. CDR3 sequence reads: CASSEALGREGTDTQYF. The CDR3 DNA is TGTGCCAGCAGTGAAGCGCTTGGGCGGGAAGGCACAGATACGCAGTATTTT.

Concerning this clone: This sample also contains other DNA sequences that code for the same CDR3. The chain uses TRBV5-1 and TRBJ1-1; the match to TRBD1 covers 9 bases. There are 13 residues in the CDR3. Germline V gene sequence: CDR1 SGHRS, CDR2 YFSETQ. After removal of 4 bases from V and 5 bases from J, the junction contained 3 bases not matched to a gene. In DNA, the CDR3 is TGCGCCAGCAGCCTGACAGGGGGGACTGAAGCTTTCTTT. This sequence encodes CASSLTGGTEAFF. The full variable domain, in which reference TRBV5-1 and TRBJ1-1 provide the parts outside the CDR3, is KAGVTQTPRYLIKTRGQQVTLSCSPISGHRSVSWYQQTPGQGLQFLFEYFSETQRNKGNFPGRFSGRQFSNSRSEMNVSTLELGDSALYLCASSLTGGTEAFFGQGTRLTVV.

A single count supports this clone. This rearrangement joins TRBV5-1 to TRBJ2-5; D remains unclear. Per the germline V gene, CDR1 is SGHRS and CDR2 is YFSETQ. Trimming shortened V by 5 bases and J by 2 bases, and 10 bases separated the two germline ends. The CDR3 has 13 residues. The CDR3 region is CASRTGSQETQYF. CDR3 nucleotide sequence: TGCGCCAGCAGAACCGGGTCTCAAGAGACCCAGTACTTC. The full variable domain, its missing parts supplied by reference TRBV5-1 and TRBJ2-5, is KAGVTQTPRYLIKTRGQQVTLSCSPISGHRSVSWYQQTPGQGLQFLFEYFSETQRNKGNFPGRFSGRQFSNSRSEMNVSTLELGDSALYLCASRTGSQETQYFGPGTRLLVL.

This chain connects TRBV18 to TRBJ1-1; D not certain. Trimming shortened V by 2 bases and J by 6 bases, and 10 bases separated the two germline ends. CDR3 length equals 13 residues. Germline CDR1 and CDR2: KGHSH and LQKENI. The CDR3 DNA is TGTGCCAGCTCACCAAAAAGAGGTGCTGAAGCTTTCTTT. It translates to CASSPKRGAEAFF.

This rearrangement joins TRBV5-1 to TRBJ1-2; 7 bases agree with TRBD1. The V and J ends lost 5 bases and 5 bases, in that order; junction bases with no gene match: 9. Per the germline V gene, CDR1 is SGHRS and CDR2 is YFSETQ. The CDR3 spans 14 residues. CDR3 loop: CASRGEGTAYGYTF. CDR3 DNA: TGCGCCAGCAGAGGAGAGGGGACAGCTTATGGCTACACCTTC.

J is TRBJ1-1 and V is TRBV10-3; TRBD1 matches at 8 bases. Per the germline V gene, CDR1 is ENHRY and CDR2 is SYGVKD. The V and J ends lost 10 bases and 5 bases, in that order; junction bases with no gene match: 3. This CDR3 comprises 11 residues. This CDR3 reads CATGGPTEAFF. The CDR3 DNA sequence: TGTGCCACAGGGGGCCCGACTGAAGCTTTCTTT.

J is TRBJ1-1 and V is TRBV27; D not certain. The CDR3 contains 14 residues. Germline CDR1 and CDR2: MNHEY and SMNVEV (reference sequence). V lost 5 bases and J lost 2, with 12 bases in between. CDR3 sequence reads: CASSEGGLNTEAFF. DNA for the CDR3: TGTGCCAGCAGTGAAGGAGGCCTAAACACTGAAGCTTTCTTT.

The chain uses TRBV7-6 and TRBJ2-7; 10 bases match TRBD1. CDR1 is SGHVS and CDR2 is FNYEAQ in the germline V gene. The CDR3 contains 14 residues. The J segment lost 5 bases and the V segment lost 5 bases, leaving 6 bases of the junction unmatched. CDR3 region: CASSTRTGGNEQYF. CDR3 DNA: TGTGCCAGCAGCACAAGGACAGGGGGGAACGAGCAGTACTTC.

The CDR3 loop is CASKIAGILYTEAFF. The CDR3 nucleotides read TGTGCCAGTAAAATTGCCGGGATCCTTTACACTGAAGCTTTCTTT. The chain couples TRBV19 to TRBJ1-1; D unclear. Germline V gene lookup returns CDR1 LNHDA and CDR2 SQIVND (reference sequence). Trimming removed 7 bases from V and 3 bases from J, with 18 bases in between. CDR3 length: 15 residues.

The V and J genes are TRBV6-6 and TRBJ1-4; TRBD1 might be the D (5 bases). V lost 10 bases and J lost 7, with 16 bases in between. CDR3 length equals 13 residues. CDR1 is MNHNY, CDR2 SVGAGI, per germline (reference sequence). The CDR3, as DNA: TGTGCCATCAAAGGGCTCGGGGGTGAAAAACTGTTTTTT. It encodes CAIKGLGGEKLFF.

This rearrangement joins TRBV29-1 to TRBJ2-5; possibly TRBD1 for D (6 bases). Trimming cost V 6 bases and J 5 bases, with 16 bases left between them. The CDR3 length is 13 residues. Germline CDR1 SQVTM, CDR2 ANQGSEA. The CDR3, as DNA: TGCAGCGTCCAAGGACAGTCCGGGGAGACCCAGTACTTC. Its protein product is CSVQGQSGETQYF.

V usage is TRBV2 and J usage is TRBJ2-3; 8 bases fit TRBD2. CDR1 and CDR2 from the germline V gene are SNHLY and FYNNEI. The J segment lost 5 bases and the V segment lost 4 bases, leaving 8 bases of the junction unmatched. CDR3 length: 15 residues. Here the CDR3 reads CASSAGLAGEDTQYF. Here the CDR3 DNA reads TGTGCCAGCAGTGCAGGACTAGCCGGCGAAGATACGCAGTATTTT.

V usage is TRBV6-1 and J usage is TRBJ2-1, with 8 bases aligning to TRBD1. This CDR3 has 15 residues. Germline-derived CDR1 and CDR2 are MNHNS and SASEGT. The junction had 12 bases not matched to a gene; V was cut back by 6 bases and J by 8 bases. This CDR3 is CASRIYGQGRDEQFF. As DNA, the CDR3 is TGTGCCAGCAGGATCTATGGACAGGGTCGCGATGAGCAGTTCTTC.

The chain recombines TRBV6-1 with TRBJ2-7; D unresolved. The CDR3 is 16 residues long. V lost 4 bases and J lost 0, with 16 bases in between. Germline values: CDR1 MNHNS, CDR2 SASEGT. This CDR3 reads CASSGPLDNFSYEQYF. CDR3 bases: TGTGCCAGCAGTGGCCCCCTTGACAACTTCTCCTACGAGCAGTACTTC.

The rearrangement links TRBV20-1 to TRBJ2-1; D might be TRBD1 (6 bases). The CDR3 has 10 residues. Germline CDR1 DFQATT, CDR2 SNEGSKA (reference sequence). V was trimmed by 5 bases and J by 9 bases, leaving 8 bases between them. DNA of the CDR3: TGCAGTGCTCGGGACATTGAGCAGTTCTTC. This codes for CSARDIEQFF.

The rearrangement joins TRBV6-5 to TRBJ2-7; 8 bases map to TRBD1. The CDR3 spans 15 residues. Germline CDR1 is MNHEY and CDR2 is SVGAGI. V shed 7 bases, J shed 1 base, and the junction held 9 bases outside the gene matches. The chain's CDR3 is CASTIGQGRSYEQYF. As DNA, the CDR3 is TGTGCCAGCACCATAGGACAGGGTCGGTCCTACGAGCAGTACTTC.

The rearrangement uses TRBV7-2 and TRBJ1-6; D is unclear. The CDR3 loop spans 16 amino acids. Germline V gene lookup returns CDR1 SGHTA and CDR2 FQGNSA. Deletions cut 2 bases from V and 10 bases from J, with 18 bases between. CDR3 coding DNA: TGTGCCAGCAGCTTATTCCGACTCGGCCCGGGATCACCCCTCCACTTT. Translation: CASSLFRLGPGSPLHF.

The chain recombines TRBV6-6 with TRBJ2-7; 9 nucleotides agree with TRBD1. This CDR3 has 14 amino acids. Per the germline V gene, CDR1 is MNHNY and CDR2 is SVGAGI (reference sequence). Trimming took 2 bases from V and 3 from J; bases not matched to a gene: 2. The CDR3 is CASSYGTGHYEQYF. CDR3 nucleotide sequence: TGTGCCAGCAGTTACGGGACAGGGCACTACGAGCAGTACTTC.

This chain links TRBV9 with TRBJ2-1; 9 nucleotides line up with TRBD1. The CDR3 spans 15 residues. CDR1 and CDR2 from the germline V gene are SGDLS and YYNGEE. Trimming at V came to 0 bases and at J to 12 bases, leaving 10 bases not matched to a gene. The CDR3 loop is CASSVGFSGTGMQFF. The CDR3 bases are TGTGCCAGCAGCGTAGGGTTTTCCGGGACAGGGATGCAGTTCTTC.

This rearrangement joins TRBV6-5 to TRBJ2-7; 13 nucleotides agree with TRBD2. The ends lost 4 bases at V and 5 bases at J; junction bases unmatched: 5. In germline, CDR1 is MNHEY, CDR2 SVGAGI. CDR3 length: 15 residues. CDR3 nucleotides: TGTGCCAGCAGTTTCACTAGCGGGAGGGCTCACGAGCAGTACTTC. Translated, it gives CASSFTSGRAHEQYF.

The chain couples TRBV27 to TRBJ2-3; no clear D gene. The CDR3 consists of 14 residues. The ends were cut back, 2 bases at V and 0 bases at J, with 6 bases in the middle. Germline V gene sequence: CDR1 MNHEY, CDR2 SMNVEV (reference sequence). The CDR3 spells CASSLAVSTDTQYF. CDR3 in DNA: TGTGCCAGCAGTTTAGCGGTAAGCACAGATACGCAGTATTTT.

The CDR3 spells CASSLSWEINEQFF. The CDR3 DNA reads TGTGCCAGCAGTTTATCGTGGGAGATCAATGAGCAGTTCTTC. V gene TRBV27 combines with J gene TRBJ2-1; D is perhaps TRBD2 (5 bases). This CDR3 contains 14 residues. Trimming cost V 0 bases and J 6 bases, with 9 bases left between them. From germline, CDR1 is MNHEY and CDR2 SMNVEV (reference sequence).

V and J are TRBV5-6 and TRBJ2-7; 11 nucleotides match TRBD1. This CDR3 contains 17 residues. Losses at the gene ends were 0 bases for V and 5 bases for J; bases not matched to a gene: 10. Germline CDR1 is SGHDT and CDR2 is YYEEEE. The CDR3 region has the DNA TGTGCCAGCAGCTTGGTGTTGGGACAGGGGGGACAGGACGAGCAGTACTTC. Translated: CASSLVLGQGGQDEQYF.

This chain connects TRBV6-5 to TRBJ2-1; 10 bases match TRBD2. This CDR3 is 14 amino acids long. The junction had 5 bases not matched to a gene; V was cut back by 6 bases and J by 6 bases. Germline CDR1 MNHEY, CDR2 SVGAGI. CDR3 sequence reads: CASRESGRVNEQFF. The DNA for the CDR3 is TGTGCCAGCAGAGAAAGCGGGAGGGTCAATGAGCAGTTCTTC.